This TCR beta chain was obtained from a study of OX40 agonist ivuxolimab in advanced cancers. Whole-study context: Two patients with cutaneous melanoma and one with hepatocellular carcinoma, three in total, showed partial responses.

A remark on this clone: The antigen is not known.

Cycle 7 day 1, cycle 4 day 1, and baseline were the timepoints at which blood was sampled. Study findings and constraints: Doses of 0.1 to 3.0 mg/kg were accompanied by clonal expansion of CD4+ and CD8+ blood T cells by week 6.

This table comes from immunoSEQ multiplex PCR, and its TCRdb copy is limited to in-frame clones, with some not included. Of around 34,000 clones in the sample, roughly 87% were seen once. V dropped 8 bases and J dropped 3 bases, with 17 bases sitting between them. The germline CDR1 and CDR2 sequences are ENHRY and SYGVKD. The CDR3 length is 14 residues. The rearrangement joins TRBV10-3 to TRBJ2-7; no firm D call. Here the sequenced sample was CD4+ or CD8+ T cells sorted from blood, taken in a trial of the OX40 agonist ivuxolimab. The TCR comes from an adult with an advanced solid tumor such as melanoma, head and neck, liver or kidney cancer. DNA of the CDR3: TGTGCCATCGGTGGTGGCCAGAATCACTACGAGCAGTACTTC. Protein: CAIGGGQNHYEQYF.